The 8 T cell receptor beta chains given below trace back to one sample, sequenced in a study of metastatic and nonmetastatic thyroid tumors. None of the patients had undergone any treatment ahead of thyroid surgery. TCRdb reprocessed the PCR reads via MiXCR. The data contain over 50,000 clones, 25% to 30% of them seen just once; the ten biggest clones take up approximately 15%. Sequenced: blood. All receptors derive from a female donor with papillary thyroid cancer or a benign thyroid nodule (not recorded which). Some clones in this sample may be carry-over from other donors' samples.

The table lists this clone with a count of one. The rearrangement links TRBV20-1 to TRBJ1-1; no clear D gene. The CDR3 is made up of 14 amino acids. CDR1 is DFQATT, CDR2 SNEGSKA, per germline (reference sequence). V lost 3 bases, J lost 1 base, and 12 bases lay in between. The DNA for the CDR3 is TGCAGTGCTAGTCCAACGGCAGGGAACACTGAAGCTTTCTTT. Protein: CSASPTAGNTEAFF.

Only a few counts were recorded for this clone. This chain links TRBV27 with TRBJ1-2; D uncertain. The CDR3 sequence is 13 residues long. Per germline, CDR1 MNHEY and CDR2 SMNVEV (reference sequence). V was cut by 3 bases and J by 5 bases, with 10 bases left in between. The CDR3 loop is CASSLGLGYGYTF. CDR3 nucleotide sequence: TGTGCCAGCAGTTTGGGTTTGGGGTATGGCTACACCTTC.

The V and J genes are TRBV6-1 and TRBJ1-1, with TRBD1 as a possible D gene (6 bases). CDR1 and CDR2 (germline): MNHNS, SASEGT. The V gene lost 6 bases and the J gene lost 2 bases, with 19 bases spanning the gap. The length of the CDR3 is 16 residues. The CDR3 DNA follows: TGTGCCAGCAGCTCCGGGTGGGGCAGGGGCAACACTGAAGCTTTCTTT. Translated: CASSSGWGRGNTEAFF.

This rearrangement joins TRBV7-6 to TRBJ1-5, with D possibly being TRBD1 (6 bases). Per the germline V gene, CDR1 is SGHVS and CDR2 is FNYEAQ. This CDR3 has 13 amino acids. With 2 bases removed from V and 7 bases from J, the gap between germline ends came to 9 bases. CDR3 loop: CASSLYRGQPQHF. The CDR3 region has the DNA TGTGCCAGCAGCTTATATAGGGGGCAGCCCCAGCATTTT.

This clone was observed many times. One base away lies a much larger clone, so this may be a sequencing read error. The chain combines TRBV10-3 with TRBJ2-4; TRBD1 matches at 10 bases. The CDR3 spans 15 residues. The V gene's germline CDR1 is ENHRY and CDR2 SYGVKD. V shed 5 bases and J 6 bases; nucleotides not matched to a gene: 7. Here the CDR3 DNA reads TGTGCCATCAGTCATCCGGGACAGGGGAGAAACATTCAGTACTTC. It is translated as CAISHPGQGRNIQYF.

The V call is TRBV6-5, the J call TRBJ2-1; 14 positions agree with TRBD2. Losses at the gene ends were 3 bases for V and 4 bases for J; bases not matched to a gene: 8. This CDR3 has 18 residues. Germline values: CDR1 MNHEY, CDR2 SVGAGI. The CDR3 loop reads CASSYLGLAGVIYNEQFF. CDR3 coding DNA: TGTGCCAGCAGTTATTTGGGACTAGCGGGGGTTATTTACAATGAGCAGTTCTTC.

V gene TRBV12-3 or TRBV12-4 combines with J gene TRBJ2-7; maybe TRBD2 (5 bases). CDR3 length: 13 amino acids. V lost 3 bases, J lost 4 bases, and 10 bases lay in between. CDR3 amino acids: CASSLLAAYEQYF. In nucleotides, the CDR3 is TGTGCCAGCAGTTTGCTAGCAGCATACGAGCAGTACTTC.

This clone was counted many times. The chain recombines TRBV6-1 with TRBJ2-1; D perhaps matches TRBD2 (6 bases). From germline, CDR1 is MNHNS and CDR2 SASEGT. With 6 bases removed from V and 4 bases from J, the gap between germline ends came to 16 bases. CDR3 length equals 15 residues. The CDR3 DNA sequence: TGTGCCAGCAGGGTAGACGGGAGTTCTTACAATGAGCAGTTCTTC. It specifies CASRVDGSSYNEQFF.